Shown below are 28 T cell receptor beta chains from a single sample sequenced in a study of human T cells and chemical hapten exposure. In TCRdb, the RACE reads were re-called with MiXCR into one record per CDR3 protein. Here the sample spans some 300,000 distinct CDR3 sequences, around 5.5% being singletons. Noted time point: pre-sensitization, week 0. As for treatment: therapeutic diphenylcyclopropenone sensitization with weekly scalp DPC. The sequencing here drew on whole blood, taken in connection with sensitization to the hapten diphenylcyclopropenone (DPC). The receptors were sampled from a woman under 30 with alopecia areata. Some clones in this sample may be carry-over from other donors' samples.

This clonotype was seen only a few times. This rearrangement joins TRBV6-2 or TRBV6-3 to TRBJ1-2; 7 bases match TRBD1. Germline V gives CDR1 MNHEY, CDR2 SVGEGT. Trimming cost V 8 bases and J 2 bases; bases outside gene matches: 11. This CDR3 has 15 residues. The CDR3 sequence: CASRQGLPFNYGYTF. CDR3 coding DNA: TGTGCCAGCCGACAGGGACTCCCCTTCAACTATGGCTACACCTTC.

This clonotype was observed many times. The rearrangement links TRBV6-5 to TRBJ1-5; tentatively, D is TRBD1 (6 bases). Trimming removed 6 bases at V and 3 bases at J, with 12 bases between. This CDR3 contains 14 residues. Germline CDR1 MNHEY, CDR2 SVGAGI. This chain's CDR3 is CASRSHRDNQPQHF. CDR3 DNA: TGTGCCAGCAGATCCCACAGGGACAATCAGCCCCAGCATTTT.

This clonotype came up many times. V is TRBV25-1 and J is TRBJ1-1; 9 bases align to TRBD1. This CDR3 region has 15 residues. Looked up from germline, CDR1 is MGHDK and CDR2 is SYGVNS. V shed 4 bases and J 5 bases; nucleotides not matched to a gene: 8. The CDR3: CASSGWDREQTEAFF. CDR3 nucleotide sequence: TGTGCCAGCAGTGGCTGGGACAGGGAGCAAACTGAAGCTTTCTTT.

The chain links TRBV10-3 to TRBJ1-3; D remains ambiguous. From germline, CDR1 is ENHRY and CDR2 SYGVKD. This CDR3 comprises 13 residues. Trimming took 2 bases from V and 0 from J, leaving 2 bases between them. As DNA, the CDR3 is TGTGCCATCAGTGAGGTCTCTGGAAACACCATATATTTT. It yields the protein CAISEVSGNTIYF.

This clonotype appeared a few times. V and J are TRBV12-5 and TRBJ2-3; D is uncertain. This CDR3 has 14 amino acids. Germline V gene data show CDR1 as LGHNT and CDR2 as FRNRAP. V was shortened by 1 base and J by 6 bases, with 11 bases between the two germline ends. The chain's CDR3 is CASGLGLDWDTQYF. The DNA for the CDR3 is TGTGCTAGTGGTTTGGGGCTAGATTGGGATACGCAGTATTTT.

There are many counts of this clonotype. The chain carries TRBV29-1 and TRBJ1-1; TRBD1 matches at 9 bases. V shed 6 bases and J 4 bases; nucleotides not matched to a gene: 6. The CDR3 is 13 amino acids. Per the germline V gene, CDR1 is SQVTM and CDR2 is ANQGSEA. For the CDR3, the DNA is TGCAGCGTCCCACAGGGGGCAGGCACTGAAGCTTTCTTT. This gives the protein CSVPQGAGTEAFF.

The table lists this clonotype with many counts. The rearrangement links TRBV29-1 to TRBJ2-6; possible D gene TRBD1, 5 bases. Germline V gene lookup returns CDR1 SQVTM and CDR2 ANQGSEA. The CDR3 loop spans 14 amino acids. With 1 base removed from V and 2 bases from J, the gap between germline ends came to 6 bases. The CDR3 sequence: CSVEGTTGANVLTF. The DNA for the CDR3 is TGCAGCGTTGAAGGGACAACTGGGGCCAACGTCCTGACTTTC.

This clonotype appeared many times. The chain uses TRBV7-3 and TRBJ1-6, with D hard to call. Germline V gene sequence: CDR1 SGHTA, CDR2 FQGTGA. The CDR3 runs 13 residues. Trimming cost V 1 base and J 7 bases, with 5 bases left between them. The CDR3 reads CASSLSPNSPLHF. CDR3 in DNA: TGTGCCAGCAGCTTAAGTCCCAATTCACCCCTCCACTTT.

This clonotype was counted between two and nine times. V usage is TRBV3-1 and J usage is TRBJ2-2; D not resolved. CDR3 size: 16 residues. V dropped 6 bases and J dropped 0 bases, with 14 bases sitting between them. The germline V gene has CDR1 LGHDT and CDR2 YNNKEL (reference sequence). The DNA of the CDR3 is TGTGCCAGCAGTCAATGGGCTCGCTCGAACACCGGGGAGCTGTTTTTT. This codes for CASSQWARSNTGELFF.

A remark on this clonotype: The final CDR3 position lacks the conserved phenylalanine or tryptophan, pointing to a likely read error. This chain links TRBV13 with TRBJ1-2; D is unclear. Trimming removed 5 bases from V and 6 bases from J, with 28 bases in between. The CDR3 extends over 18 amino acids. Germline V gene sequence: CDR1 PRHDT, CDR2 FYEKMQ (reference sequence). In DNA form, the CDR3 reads TGTGCCAGCAGCCTAATCCCCCGAATCGGAAGGGAGAAGAATGGCTACACCATC. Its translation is CASSLIPRIGREKNGYTI.

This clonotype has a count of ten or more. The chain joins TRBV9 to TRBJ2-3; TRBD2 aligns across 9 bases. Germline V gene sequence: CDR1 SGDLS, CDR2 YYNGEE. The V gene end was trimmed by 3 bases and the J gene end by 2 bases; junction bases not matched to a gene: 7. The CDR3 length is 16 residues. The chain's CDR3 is CASSASTSGYTDTQYF. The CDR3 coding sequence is TGTGCCAGCAGCGCTTCGACTAGCGGATACACAGATACGCAGTATTTT.

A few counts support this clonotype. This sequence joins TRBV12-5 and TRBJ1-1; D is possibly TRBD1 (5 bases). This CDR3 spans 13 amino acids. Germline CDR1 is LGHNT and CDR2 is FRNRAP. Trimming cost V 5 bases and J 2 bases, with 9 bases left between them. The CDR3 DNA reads TGTGCTAGTGGTGCCCGGGACAACACTGAAGCTTTCTTT. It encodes CASGARDNTEAFF.

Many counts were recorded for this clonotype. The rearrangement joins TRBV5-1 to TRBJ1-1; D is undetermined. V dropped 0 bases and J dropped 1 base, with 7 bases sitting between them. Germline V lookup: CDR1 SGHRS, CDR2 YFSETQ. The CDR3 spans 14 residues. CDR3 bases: TGCGCCAGCAGCTTGGAGGCAGGGAACACTGAAGCTTTCTTT. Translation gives CASSLEAGNTEAFF. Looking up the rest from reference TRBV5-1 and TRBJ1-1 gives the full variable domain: KAGVTQTPRYLIKTRGQQVTLSCSPISGHRSVSWYQQTPGQGLQFLFEYFSETQRNKGNFPGRFSGRQFSNSRSEMNVSTLELGDSALYLCASSLEAGNTEAFFGQGTRLTVV.

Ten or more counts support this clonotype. This CDR3 reads CASSLSRTEAFF. In DNA, the CDR3 is TGTGCCAGCAGCTTATCGAGGACTGAAGCTTTCTTT. This chain joins TRBV25-1 and TRBJ1-1; no definite D call. The CDR3 is 12 amino acids. Trimming shortened V by 6 bases and J by 5 bases, and 10 bases separated the two germline ends. From germline, CDR1 is MGHDK and CDR2 SYGVNS.

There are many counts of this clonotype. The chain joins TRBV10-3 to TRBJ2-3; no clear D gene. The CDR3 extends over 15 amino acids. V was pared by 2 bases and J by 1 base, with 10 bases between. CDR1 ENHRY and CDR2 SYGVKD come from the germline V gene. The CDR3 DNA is TGTGCCATCAGTGAGGGAGCCCCTCGCACAGATACGCAGTATTTT. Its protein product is CAISEGAPRTDTQYF.

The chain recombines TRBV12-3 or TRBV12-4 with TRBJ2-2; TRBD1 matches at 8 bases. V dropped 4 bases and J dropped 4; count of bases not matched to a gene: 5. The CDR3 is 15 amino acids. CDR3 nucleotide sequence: TGTGCCAGCAGTTCAGAAGACAGGGGCACCGGGGAGCTGTTTTTT. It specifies CASSSEDRGTGELFF.

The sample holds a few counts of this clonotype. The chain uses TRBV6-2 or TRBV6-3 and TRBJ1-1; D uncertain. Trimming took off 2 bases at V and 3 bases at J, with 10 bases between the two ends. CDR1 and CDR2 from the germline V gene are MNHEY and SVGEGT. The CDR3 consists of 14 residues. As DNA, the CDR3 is TGTGCCAGCAGTTACAGGTCGCGGTACACTGAAGCTTTCTTT. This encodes CASSYRSRYTEAFF.

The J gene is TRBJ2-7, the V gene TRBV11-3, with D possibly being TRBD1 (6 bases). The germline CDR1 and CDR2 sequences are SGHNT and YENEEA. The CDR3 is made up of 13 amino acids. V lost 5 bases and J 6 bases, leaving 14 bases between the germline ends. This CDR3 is CASSPDRYGEQYF. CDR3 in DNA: TGTGCCAGCAGCCCCGACAGGTACGGCGAGCAGTACTTC.

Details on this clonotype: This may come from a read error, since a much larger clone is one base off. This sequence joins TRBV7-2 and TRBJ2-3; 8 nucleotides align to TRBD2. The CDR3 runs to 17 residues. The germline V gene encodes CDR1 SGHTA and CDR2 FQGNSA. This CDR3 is CAGSPRMGGGTTDTQYF. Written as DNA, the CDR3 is TGTGCCGGCAGCCCCCGGATGGGCGGGGGGACCACAGATACGCAGTATTTT.

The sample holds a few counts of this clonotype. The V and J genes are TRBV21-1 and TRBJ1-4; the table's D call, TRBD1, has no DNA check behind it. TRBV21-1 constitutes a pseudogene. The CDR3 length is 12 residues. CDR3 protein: CATRDRVEKLFF. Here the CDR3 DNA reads TGTGCCACCCGGGACAGGGTGGAAAAACTGTTTTTT.

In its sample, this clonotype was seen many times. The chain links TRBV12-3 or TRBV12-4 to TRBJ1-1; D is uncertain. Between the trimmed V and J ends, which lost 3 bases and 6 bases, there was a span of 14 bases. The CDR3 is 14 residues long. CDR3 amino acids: CASSFVRQEAEAFF. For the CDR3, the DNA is TGTGCCAGCAGTTTCGTGAGACAAGAAGCTGAAGCTTTCTTT.

The CDR3 bases are TGTGCCACCAGCCCGGACAGCTACGAGCAGTACTTC. Protein product: CATSPDSYEQYF. The V and J genes are TRBV15 and TRBJ2-7; weak D call: TRBD1 (6 bases). V gave up 5 bases and J gave up 3 bases, with 8 bases separating them. Germline CDR1 is LNHNV and CDR2 is YYDKDF (reference sequence). This CDR3 has 12 amino acids. Looking up the rest from reference TRBV15 and TRBJ2-7 gives the full variable domain: DAMVIQNPRYQVTQFGKPVTLSCSQTLNHNVMYWYQQKSSQAPKLLFHYYDKDFNNEADTPDNFQSRRPNTSFCFLDIRSPGLGDTAMYLCATSPDSYEQYFGPGTRLTVT.

In DNA, the CDR3 is TGTGCCATCAGTGAGTCGACAGGGGGCTATAATTCACCCCTCCACTTT. It encodes CAISESTGGYNSPLHF. The chain joins TRBV10-3 to TRBJ1-6, with TRBD1 matching 9 bases. With 0 bases clipped from V and 3 bases from J, the junction kept 0 bases outside the gene matches. CDR1 is ENHRY and CDR2 is SYGVKD in the germline V gene. The CDR3 covers 16 residues.

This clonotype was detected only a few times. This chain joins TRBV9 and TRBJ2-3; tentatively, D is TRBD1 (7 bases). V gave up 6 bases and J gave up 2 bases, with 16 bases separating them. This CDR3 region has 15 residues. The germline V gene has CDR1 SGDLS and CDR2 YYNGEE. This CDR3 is CASTWRGLDTDTQYF. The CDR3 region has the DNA TGTGCCAGCACCTGGAGGGGGCTGGACACAGATACGCAGTATTTT.

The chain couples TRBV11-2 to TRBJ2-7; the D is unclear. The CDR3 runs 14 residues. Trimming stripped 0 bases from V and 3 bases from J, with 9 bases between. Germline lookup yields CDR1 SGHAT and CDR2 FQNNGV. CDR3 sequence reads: CASSLEARNYEQYF. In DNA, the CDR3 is TGTGCCAGCAGCTTAGAGGCCAGGAACTACGAGCAGTACTTC.

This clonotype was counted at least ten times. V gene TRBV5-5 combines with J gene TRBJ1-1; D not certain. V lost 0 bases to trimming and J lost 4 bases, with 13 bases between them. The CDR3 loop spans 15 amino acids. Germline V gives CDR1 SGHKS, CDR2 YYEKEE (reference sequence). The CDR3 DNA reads TGTGCCAGCAGCTTGGATCCGGGTATCGGCACTGAAGCTTTCTTT. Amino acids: CASSLDPGIGTEAFF.

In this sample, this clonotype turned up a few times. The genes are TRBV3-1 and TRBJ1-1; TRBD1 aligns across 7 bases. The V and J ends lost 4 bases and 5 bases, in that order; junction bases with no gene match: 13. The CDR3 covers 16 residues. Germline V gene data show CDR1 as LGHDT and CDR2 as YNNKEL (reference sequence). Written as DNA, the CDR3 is TGTGCCAGCAGCCCCAGGGGGGAGGGGTATAGGACTGAAGCTTTCTTT. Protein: CASSPRGEGYRTEAFF.

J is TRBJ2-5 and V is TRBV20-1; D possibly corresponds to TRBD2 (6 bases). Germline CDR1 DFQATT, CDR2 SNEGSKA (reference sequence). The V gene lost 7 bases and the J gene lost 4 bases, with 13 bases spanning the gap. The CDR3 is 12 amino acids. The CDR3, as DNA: TGCAGTGTAGGGAGGACAAGAGAGACCCAGTACTTC. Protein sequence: CSVGRTRETQYF.